This TCR beta chain was captured in a study of identical twins' blood T cells. Findings and caveats of the study: Shared CDR3 clonotype counts between two donors mainly tracked the product of their cloneset sizes, twins included. Abundant TCRbeta CDR3s overlapped more between twins than with unrelated donors.

Three pairs of healthy female monozygous twins were the donors. The CDR3 length is 14 residues. The germline gives CDR1 SGHDT, CDR2 YYEEEE. Trimming took 4 bases from V and 8 from J, leaving 16 bases between them. The sample holds a few counts of this clonotype. The antigen remains unidentified. Libraries were made from RNA as TCR cDNA, using a modified protocol. TCRdb analysed the 5' RACE reads with MiXCR anew, one entry per CDR3 protein. Found here are hundreds of thousands of distinct CDR3 sequences, approximately 30% of them singletons; the top ten hold about 6%. The chain couples TRBV5-6 to TRBJ1-5; D may be TRBD1 (5 bases). Sequencing was performed on PBMCs. The sequence derives from a woman aged 18-49 years in good health. DNA of the CDR3: TGTGCCAGCAGCACGGGACGGGTCGGAGAGCCCCAGCATTTT. Its translation is CASSTGRVGEPQHF.